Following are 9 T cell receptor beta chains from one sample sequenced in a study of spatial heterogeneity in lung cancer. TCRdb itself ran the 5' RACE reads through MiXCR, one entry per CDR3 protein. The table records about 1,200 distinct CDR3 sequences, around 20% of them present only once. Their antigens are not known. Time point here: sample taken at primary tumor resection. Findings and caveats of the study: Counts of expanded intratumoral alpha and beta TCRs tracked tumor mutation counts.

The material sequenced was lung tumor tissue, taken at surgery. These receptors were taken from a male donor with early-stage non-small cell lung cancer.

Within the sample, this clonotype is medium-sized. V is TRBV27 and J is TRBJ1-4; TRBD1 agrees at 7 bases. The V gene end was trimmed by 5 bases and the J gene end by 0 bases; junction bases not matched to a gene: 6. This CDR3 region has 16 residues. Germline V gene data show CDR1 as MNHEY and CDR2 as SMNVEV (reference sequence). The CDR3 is CASSERQGATNEKLFF. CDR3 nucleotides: TGTGCCAGCAGTGAAAGACAGGGAGCAACTAATGAAAAACTGTTTTTT.

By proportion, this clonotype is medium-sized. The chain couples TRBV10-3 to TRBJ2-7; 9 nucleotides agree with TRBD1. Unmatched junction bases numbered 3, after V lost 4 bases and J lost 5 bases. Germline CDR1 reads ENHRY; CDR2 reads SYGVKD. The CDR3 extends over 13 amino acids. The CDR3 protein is CAISATGGDEQYF. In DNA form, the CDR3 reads TGTGCCATCAGTGCCACAGGGGGCGACGAGCAGTACTTC.

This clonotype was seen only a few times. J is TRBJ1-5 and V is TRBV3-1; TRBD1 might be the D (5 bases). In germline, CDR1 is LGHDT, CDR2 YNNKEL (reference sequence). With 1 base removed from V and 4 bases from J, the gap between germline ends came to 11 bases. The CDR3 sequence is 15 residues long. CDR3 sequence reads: CASSQGTRANQPQHF. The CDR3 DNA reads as TGTGCCAGCAGCCAAGGGACCAGGGCTAATCAGCCCCAGCATTTT.

CDR3: CASSALAGPTGELFF. CDR3 in DNA: TGTGCCAGCAGTGCTCTAGCGGGACCCACCGGGGAGCTGTTTTTT. The V and J genes are TRBV2 and TRBJ2-2; 9 nucleotides agree with TRBD2. This CDR3 has 15 residues. The germline CDR1 and CDR2 sequences are SNHLY and FYNNEI. V dropped 4 bases and J dropped 4; count of bases not matched to a gene: 4.

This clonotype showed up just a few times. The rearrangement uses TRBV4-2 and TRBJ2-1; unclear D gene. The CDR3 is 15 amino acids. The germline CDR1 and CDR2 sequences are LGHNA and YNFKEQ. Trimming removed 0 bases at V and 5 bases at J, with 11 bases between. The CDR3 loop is CASSQDGTENNEQFF. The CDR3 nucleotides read TGTGCCAGCAGCCAAGATGGTACCGAAAACAATGAGCAGTTCTTC.

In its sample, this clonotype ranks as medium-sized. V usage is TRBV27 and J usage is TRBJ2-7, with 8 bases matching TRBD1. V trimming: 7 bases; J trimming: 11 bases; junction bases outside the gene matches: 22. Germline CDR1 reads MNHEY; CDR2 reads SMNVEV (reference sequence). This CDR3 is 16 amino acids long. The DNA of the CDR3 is TGTGCCAGCAAAATTGGGGCAGGGGGCTTCGTAACAACCGAGTACTTC. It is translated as CASKIGAGGFVTTEYF.

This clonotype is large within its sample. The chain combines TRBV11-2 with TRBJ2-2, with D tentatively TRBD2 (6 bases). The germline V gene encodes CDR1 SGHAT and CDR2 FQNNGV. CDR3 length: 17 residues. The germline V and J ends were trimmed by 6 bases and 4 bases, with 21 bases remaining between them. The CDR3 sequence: CASRFPLAGTATGELFF. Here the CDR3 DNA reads TGTGCCAGCAGGTTCCCACTTGCGGGAACGGCCACCGGGGAGCTGTTTTTT.

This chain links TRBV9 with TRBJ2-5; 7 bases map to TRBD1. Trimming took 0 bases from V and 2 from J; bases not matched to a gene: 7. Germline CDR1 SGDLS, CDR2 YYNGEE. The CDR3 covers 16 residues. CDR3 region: CASSVGVGTAQETQYF. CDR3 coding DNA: TGTGCCAGCAGCGTAGGAGTGGGGACAGCTCAAGAGACCCAGTACTTC. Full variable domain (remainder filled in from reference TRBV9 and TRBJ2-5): DSGVTQTPKHLITATGQRVTLRCSPRSGDLSVYWYQQSLDQGLQFLIQYYNGEERAKGNILERFSAQQFPDLHSELNLSSLELGDSALYFCASSVGVGTAQETQYFGPGTRLLVL.

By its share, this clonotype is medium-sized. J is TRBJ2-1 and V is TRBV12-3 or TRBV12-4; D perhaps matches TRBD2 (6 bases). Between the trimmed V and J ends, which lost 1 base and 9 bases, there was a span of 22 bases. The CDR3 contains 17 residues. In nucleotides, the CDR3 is TGTGCCAGCAGTTTAGTTGAATCGGGGGAGCGTGGGGGTGAGCAGTTCTTC. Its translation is CASSLVESGERGGEQFF.